The next 29 T cell receptor beta chains were all read from a single sample in a study of blood T cell repertoires in COVID-19. TCRdb's copy holds only in-frame clones and misses some; the assay was immunoSEQ multiplex PCR. Seen here are 330,000 or so clones, over 80% observed once, and the top ten hold 9.9%. Sequenced sample: peripheral blood. All receptors come from a man younger than 45 with COVID-19, enrolled during active disease.

The rearrangement uses TRBV27 and TRBJ2-7; D not resolved. Trimming stripped 3 bases from V and 2 bases from J, with 8 bases between. CDR1 and CDR2 (germline): MNHEY, SMNVEV (reference sequence). CDR3 length: 13 residues. The CDR3 region has the DNA TGTGCCAGCAGTTTTACCGCGACCTACGAGCAGTACTTC. Protein product: CASSFTATYEQYF.

This chain connects TRBV7-8 to TRBJ2-1; 10 nucleotides match TRBD1. CDR1 and CDR2 (germline): SGHVS, FQNEAQ. The CDR3 has 15 residues. V lost 1 base to trimming and J lost 4 bases; unmatched junction nucleotides: 1. CDR3 residues: CASSLGGQGYNEQFF. CDR3 nucleotides: TGTGCCAGCAGCTTAGGGGGACAGGGGTACAATGAGCAGTTCTTC.

V gene TRBV5-1 combines with J gene TRBJ1-1, with D perhaps matching TRBD1 (5 bases). The V and J ends lost 0 bases and 5 bases respectively, with 11 bases between them. CDR1 is SGHRS and CDR2 is YFSETQ in the germline V gene. This CDR3 region has 14 residues. CDR3 coding DNA: TGCGCCAGCAGCTTGGGCAGCGGGGGGACTGAAGCTTTCTTT. Its translation is CASSLGSGGTEAFF.

This chain links TRBV12-3 or TRBV12-4 with TRBJ1-3; D gene unclear. The CDR3 spans 12 residues. The V end was cut by 7 bases, the J end by 4 bases, with 8 bases between. CDR3 residues: CASILGGNTIYF. As DNA, the CDR3 is TGTGCCAGCATCCTAGGAGGAAACACCATATATTTT.

This chain links TRBV19 with TRBJ1-4; 9 bases are a match to TRBD1. This CDR3 contains 17 residues. CDR1 is LNHDA and CDR2 is SQIVND in the germline V gene (reference sequence). The ends lost 4 bases at V and 5 bases at J; junction bases unmatched: 11. CDR3 nucleotide sequence: TGTGCCAGTAGTACCGCCGGGACAGGGAATCCAAATGAAAAACTGTTTTTT. As protein: CASSTAGTGNPNEKLFF.

A few counts support this clone. The V gene is TRBV7-9, the J gene TRBJ2-1; 12 bases are a match to TRBD2. Germline V gives CDR1 SEHNR, CDR2 FQNEAQ (reference sequence). The V segment lost 4 bases and the J segment 4 bases; nucleotides outside the gene matches: 5. This CDR3 has 16 amino acids. CDR3 DNA: TGTGCCAGCAGCTCCCCGGGACTAGCGGGTTACAATGAGCAGTTCTTC. This translates into CASSSPGLAGYNEQFF.

J is TRBJ2-5 and V is TRBV11-3; D might be TRBD1 (6 bases). Germline CDR1 and CDR2: SGHNT and YENEEA. CDR3 size: 13 residues. V shed 6 bases and J shed 1 base, with 9 bases lying between them. The CDR3 nucleotides read TGTGCCAGCAGTATGGGGGCCCAAGAGACCCAGTACTTC. Its translation: CASSMGAQETQYF.

The chain combines TRBV28 with TRBJ2-3; TRBD1 matches 8 bases. Germline CDR1 and CDR2: MDHEN and SYDVKM. The junction had 9 bases not matched to a gene; V was cut back by 3 bases and J by 7 bases. This CDR3 has 15 amino acids. The CDR3 DNA is TGTGCCAGCAGTTTTCAGGACAGGGCTACAAATACGCAGTATTTT. It translates to CASSFQDRATNTQYF.

This clone was found many times. This sequence joins TRBV4-2 and TRBJ1-1; 9 bases align to TRBD1. The V gene end was trimmed by 0 bases and the J gene end by 3 bases; junction bases not matched to a gene: 11. Germline CDR1 is LGHNA and CDR2 is YNFKEQ. This CDR3 contains 18 residues. The chain's CDR3 is CASSQDRPGTGLDTEAFF. The CDR3 bases are TGTGCCAGCAGCCAAGACCGTCCCGGGACAGGGTTGGACACTGAAGCTTTCTTT.

The DNA of the CDR3 is TGCGCCAGCAGCATCGGACTAGCTGCATCCTACGAGCAGTACTTC. Translated: CASSIGLAASYEQYF. The chain employs TRBV5-1 and TRBJ2-7; 8 bases agree with TRBD2. The J segment lost 1 base and the V segment lost 4 bases, leaving 7 bases of the junction unmatched. The CDR3 runs to 15 residues. Germline V CDR1 and CDR2: SGHRS, YFSETQ.

The J gene is TRBJ2-1, the V gene TRBV7-3; TRBD2 agrees at 7 bases. V was pared by 3 bases and J by 0 bases, with 2 bases of the junction left unmatched. The germline V gene has CDR1 SGHTA and CDR2 FQGTGA. The CDR3 has 15 residues. The CDR3 DNA reads TGTGCCAGCAGCTTCGGACTAGTCTCCTACAATGAGCAGTTCTTC. This encodes CASSFGLVSYNEQFF.

V gene TRBV11-1 combines with J gene TRBJ2-4; 8 bases are shared with TRBD1. V was clipped by 6 bases and J by 1 base; unmatched bases: 8. The CDR3 is made up of 16 amino acids. Germline values: CDR1 SGHAT, CDR2 FQDESV (reference sequence). In DNA form, the CDR3 reads TGTGCCAGCAGTTACGACAGGGGCCTGGCCAAAAACATTCAGTACTTC. Residues: CASSYDRGLAKNIQYF.

The gene calls are TRBV6-5 and TRBJ1-2, with D tentatively TRBD1 (6 bases). V lost 6 bases to trimming and J lost 4 bases, with 15 bases between them. Germline V lookup: CDR1 MNHEY, CDR2 SVGAGI. CDR3 length equals 14 residues. Here the CDR3 DNA reads TGTGCCAGCAGACCCAGACAGGACTCCTATGGCTACACCTTC. This sequence encodes CASRPRQDSYGYTF.

The chain is built from TRBV20-1 and TRBJ2-4; D unclear. CDR1 and CDR2 (germline): DFQATT, SNEGSKA (reference sequence). V gave up 5 bases and J gave up 12 bases, with 14 bases separating them. This CDR3 spans 11 amino acids. The CDR3 region is CSAGTVLSQYF. The CDR3 nucleotides are TGCAGTGCTGGAACAGTACTTAGTCAGTACTTC.

This clone was counted between two and nine times. The V call is TRBV23-1, the J call TRBJ2-7; 8 bases match TRBD1. TRBV23-1 falls under the ORF class, with uncertain function. V lost 8 bases to trimming and J lost 13 bases; unmatched junction nucleotides: 7. The CDR3 contains 10 residues. CDR3 nucleotides: TGCGCCAGCGGGGACAGGCGTCGCTACTTC. Translating gives CASGDRRRYF.

J is TRBJ2-5 and V is TRBV28; TRBD2 is a possible D gene (7 bases). Germline loops: CDR1 MDHEN, CDR2 SYDVKM. The CDR3 is made up of 18 amino acids. The V gene lost 2 bases and the J gene lost 0 bases, with 19 bases spanning the gap. The DNA of the CDR3 is TGTGCCAGCAGTTTAGGGGGGGCTCGGGGGTGGTACCAAGAGACCCAGTACTTC. This encodes CASSLGGARGWYQETQYF.

J is TRBJ2-7 and V is TRBV5-1; TRBD1 aligns across 11 bases. This CDR3 is 18 amino acids long. V lost 10 bases, J lost 0 bases, and 18 bases stayed unmatched. CDR1 SGHRS and CDR2 YFSETQ come from the germline V gene. In DNA form, the CDR3 reads TGCGCCCGCGGGGCGGGGGACAGGGGGTGGAAGAGCTCCTACGAGCAGTACTTC. Its protein product is CARGAGDRGWKSSYEQYF.

This chain connects TRBV19 to TRBJ2-1; D perhaps matches TRBD1 (6 bases). From germline, CDR1 is LNHDA and CDR2 SQIVND (reference sequence). The CDR3 spans 14 residues. Deletions cut 5 bases from V and 4 bases from J, with 12 bases between. The CDR3 bases are TGTGCCAGTAGTTGGCGGACAGCTTACAATGAGCAGTTCTTC. Protein sequence: CASSWRTAYNEQFF.

This sequence joins TRBV6-5 and TRBJ2-7; weak D call: TRBD2 (6 bases). The CDR3 is 13 residues long. CDR1 and CDR2 from the germline V gene are MNHEY and SVGAGI. The germline V and J ends were trimmed by 6 bases and 0 bases, with 9 bases remaining between them. CDR3 DNA: TGTGCCAGCAGAGACGGGAGCTCCTACGAGCAGTACTTC. This encodes CASRDGSSYEQYF.

The rearrangement links TRBV3-1 (or the pseudogene TRBV3-2) to TRBJ1-2; 8 nucleotides match TRBD1. With 3 bases clipped from V and 4 bases from J, the junction kept 1 base outside the gene matches. The CDR3 spans 13 residues. The germline V gene encodes CDR1 LGHDT and CDR2 YNNKEL (reference sequence). Here the CDR3 reads CASSHGQGYGYTF. In DNA form, the CDR3 reads TGTGCCAGCAGCCATGGACAGGGCTATGGCTACACCTTC.

The chain links TRBV27 to TRBJ2-7; 11 positions match TRBD1. V lost 5 bases and J lost 6; bases outside the gene matches: 3. The CDR3 sequence is 13 residues long. Looked up from germline, CDR1 is MNHEY and CDR2 is SMNVEV (reference sequence). Written as DNA, the CDR3 is TGTGCCAGCAGTCCAGGGACAGGGGGCGAGCAGTACTTC. Its protein is CASSPGTGGEQYF.

The gene calls are TRBV27 and TRBJ1-5; 7 positions match TRBD1. The V and J ends lost 0 bases and 4 bases, in that order; junction bases with no gene match: 6. Germline assignment: CDR1 MNHEY and CDR2 SMNVEV (reference sequence). The CDR3 has 16 amino acids. The CDR3 nucleotides are TGTGCCAGCAGTTTATCGAGGGGACAGATTAATCAGCCCCAGCATTTT. It is translated as CASSLSRGQINQPQHF.

The CDR3 here is CASSQDPLAGGGWETQYF. The CDR3 DNA is TGTGCCAGCAGCCAAGACCCCCTAGCGGGGGGGGGATGGGAGACCCAGTACTTC. The rearrangement uses TRBV4-2 and TRBJ2-5, with 12 positions matching TRBD2. Per the germline V gene, CDR1 is LGHNA and CDR2 is YNFKEQ. The CDR3 covers 18 residues. Germline trimming cut 0 bases from V and 5 bases from J; bases unmatched to any gene: 10.

V gene TRBV11-1 combines with J gene TRBJ1-1; D possibly corresponds to TRBD1 (5 bases). Trimming cost V 5 bases and J 1 base, with 8 bases left between them. The germline gives CDR1 SGHAT, CDR2 FQDESV (reference sequence). The CDR3 spans 13 residues. The CDR3 region has the DNA TGTGCCAGCAGCACCGACAGGAACACTGAAGCTTTCTTT. It codes for CASSTDRNTEAFF. Full variable domain (missing parts from reference TRBV11-1 and TRBJ1-1): EAEVAQSPRYKITEKSQAVAFWCDPISGHATLYWYRQILGQGPELLVQFQDESVVDDSQLPKDRFSAERLKGVDSTLKIQPAELGDSAMYLCASSTDRNTEAFFGQGTRLTVV.

The V call is TRBV27, the J call TRBJ2-2; 8 positions match TRBD1. This CDR3 contains 18 residues. Germline-derived CDR1 and CDR2 are MNHEY and SMNVEV (reference sequence). Unmatched junction bases numbered 13, after V lost 6 bases and J lost 1 base. The CDR3, as DNA: TGTGCCAGCAGGGGGGGAGGAGTCGGACAGGGGAACACCGGGGAGCTGTTTTTT. Translation gives CASRGGGVGQGNTGELFF.

This clone was counted at least ten times. The chain recombines TRBV2 with TRBJ1-5; perhaps TRBD1 as D (5 bases). CDR1 is SNHLY, CDR2 FYNNEI, per germline. The CDR3 covers 15 residues. Deletions cut 1 base from V and 0 bases from J, with 7 bases between. The CDR3 spells CASSEGTLSNQPQHF. As DNA, the CDR3 is TGTGCCAGCAGTGAAGGGACACTTAGCAATCAGCCCCAGCATTTT.

The CDR3 DNA sequence: TGTGCCAGCAGTTACTCGGCTAGCGGGAGCATGGGTGAGCAGTTCTTC. Translating it yields CASSYSASGSMGEQFF. The chain recombines TRBV6-5 with TRBJ2-1; 10 bases align to TRBD2. V shed 0 bases and J 9 bases; nucleotides not matched to a gene: 8. The CDR3 is 16 residues long. CDR1 is MNHEY and CDR2 is SVGAGI in the germline V gene.

The chain employs TRBV6-5 and TRBJ2-5; 9 bases are a match to TRBD2. The CDR3 runs 16 residues. V shed 0 bases and J 1 base; nucleotides not matched to a gene: 3. Germline V gene data show CDR1 as MNHEY and CDR2 as SVGAGI. CDR3 sequence: CASSYSISGGQETQYF. CDR3 nucleotides: TGTGCCAGCAGTTACTCAATTAGCGGGGGCCAAGAGACCCAGTACTTC.

V gene TRBV28 combines with J gene TRBJ1-5, with D possibly matching TRBD1 (5 bases). The CDR3 sequence is 14 residues long. Trimming removed 3 bases from V and 6 bases from J, with 12 bases in between. Germline CDR1 is MDHEN and CDR2 is SYDVKM. The CDR3 sequence is CASSLGQGRQPQHF. CDR3 sequence (DNA): TGTGCCAGCAGTTTGGGGCAGGGTCGTCAGCCCCAGCATTTT.